This is a list of T cell receptor beta chains from one sample in a study of identical twins. One entry per CDR3 protein, called by TCRdb with MiXCR from the 5' RACE reads. The sample consists of 400,000 to 500,000 distinct CDR3 sequences, roughly an eighth of them appearing once. Separately, the same data were catalogued under a study of yellow fever vaccine responses in identical twins.

Sequenced: CD4+ T cells sorted from blood. The receptor set was obtained from a woman aged 18 to 35 in good health. Each CDR3 is given with its conserved first and last residue. A D gene is named only where the DNA matches it firmly. Size tells how often a clone was seen (once, few, many) or the class of an expanded clone, and some rows leave it out.

j_call	clone_size	v_call	d_call	cdr3_aa	cdr3_nt
TRBJ2-6	-	TRBV23-1	-	CASGRGNSGANVLTF	TGCGCCAGCGGTCGAGGGAACTCTGGGGCCAACGTCCTGACTTTC
TRBJ2-7	-	TRBV6-1	-	CASSPLRGDGIYEQYF	TGTGCCAGCAGTCCTCTCCGCGGGGACGGAATCTACGAGCAGTACTTC
TRBJ2-3	few	TRBV2	-	CASRTDGDTQYF	TGTGCCAGCAGGACCGACGGGGATACGCAGTATTTT
TRBJ2-7	few	TRBV7-6	-	CASSLRGGADEQYF	TGTGCCAGCAGCTTACGTGGGGGGGCTGACGAGCAGTACTTC
TRBJ2-1	few	TRBV10-3	-	CAISPSSPRGEQFF	TGTGCCATCAGTCCTTCCTCACCGAGGGGTGAGCAGTTCTTC
TRBJ2-7	-	TRBV5-6	TRBD2	CASSFVLAGGRDEQYF	TGTGCCAGCAGCTTCGTCCTAGCGGGGGGGCGGGACGAGCAGTACTTC
TRBJ2-5	-	TRBV3-1	-	CASSQVGPTGMETQYF	TGTGCCAGCAGCCAAGTGGGACCTACGGGGATGGAGACCCAGTACTTC
TRBJ1-2	few	TRBV2	-	CASRAENYGYTF	TGTGCCAGCAGGGCGGAGAACTATGGCTACACCTTC
TRBJ2-7	few	TRBV5-1	TRBD2	CASSPGTSGGSPNEQYF	TGCGCCAGCAGCCCCGGGACTAGCGGGGGGTCCCCCAACGAGCAGTACTTC
TRBJ1-2	many	TRBV12-3/TRBV12-4	-	CASRPTFPGYTF	TGTGCCAGCAGGCCTACCTTTCCTGGCTACACCTTC
TRBJ2-5	-	TRBV7-8	-	CASSLRADIPQETQYF	TGTGCCAGCAGCTTAAGAGCGGACATACCCCAAGAGACCCAGTACTTC
TRBJ2-1	few	TRBV20-1	-	CSATGLYEQFF	TGCAGTGCTACGGGACTTTATGAGCAGTTCTTC
TRBJ1-1	many	TRBV29-1	-	CSVGGTEAFF	TGCAGCGTTGGTGGTACTGAAGCTTTCTTT
TRBJ2-7	once	TRBV2	-	CASSASRGSLYEQYF	TGTGCCAGCAGTGCTTCGCGGGGTAGTCTCTATGAGCAGTACTTC
TRBJ2-1	-	TRBV5-1	-	CASRVQGSYNEQFF	TGCGCCAGCAGGGTACAGGGCTCCTACAATGAGCAGTTCTTC
TRBJ2-6	few	TRBV11-2	TRBD1	CASSLDEKRPHTGGEYGANVLTF	TGTGCCAGCAGCTTAGATGAGAAAAGGCCTCATACAGGGGGTGAATATGGGGCCAACGTCCTGACTTTC
TRBJ2-5	few	TRBV5-1	-	CASGLSGEETQYF	TGCGCCAGCGGACTTTCAGGGGAAGAGACCCAGTACTTC
TRBJ2-5	few	TRBV10-3	-	CAISDEGRTETQYF	TGTGCCATCAGTGATGAAGGACGGACCGAGACCCAGTACTTC
TRBJ2-1	-	TRBV25-1	-	CASRSRGPPNEQFF	TGTGCCAGCAGAAGTCGAGGGCCACCCAATGAGCAGTTCTTC
TRBJ2-1	few	TRBV7-2	-	CASSTGTSRADEQFF	TGTGCCAGCAGCACGGGGACTTCAAGAGCGGATGAGCAGTTCTTC
TRBJ2-1	-	TRBV12-5	TRBD2	CASGLVASGPPYNEQFF	TGTGCTAGTGGTTTGGTGGCTAGCGGCCCTCCCTACAATGAGCAGTTCTTC
TRBJ1-6	-	TRBV5-6	-	CASSGGPRVNNSPLHF	TGTGCCAGCAGCGGGGGACCAAGAGTCAATAATTCACCCCTCCACTTT
TRBJ2-5	few	TRBV20-1	TRBD2	CSARPGRGVVQETQYF	TGCAGTGCTCGACCCGGGCGGGGGGTCGTACAAGAGACCCAGTACTTC
TRBJ2-2	-	TRBV30	TRBD2	CAWTGTTITGELFF	TGTGCCTGGACCGGGACTACCATAACCGGGGAGCTGTTTTTT
TRBJ2-7	-	TRBV28	-	CASSLPAFEQYF	TGTGCCAGCAGTTTGCCTGCCTTTGAGCAGTACTTC
TRBJ2-5	once	TRBV12-3/TRBV12-4	-	CASRSSGETQYF	TGTGCCAGCAGATCTTCTGGCGAGACCCAGTACTTC
TRBJ2-4	-	TRBV30	-	CAWSVGMDVAKNIQYF	TGTGCCTGGAGTGTTGGAATGGATGTAGCCAAAAACATTCAGTACTTC
TRBJ2-1	few	TRBV9	-	CASSVGALAIEQFF	TGTGCCAGCAGCGTAGGGGCCCTAGCCATTGAGCAGTTCTTC
TRBJ2-2	-	TRBV6-2/TRBV6-3	-	CASSYQGIGELFF	TGTGCCAGCAGTTACCAGGGGATCGGGGAGCTGTTTTTT
TRBJ2-3	-	TRBV12-3/TRBV12-4	-	CASSLGGLPVNEYF	TGTGCCAGCAGTTTAGGGGGACTGCCCGTAAATGAGTATTTT
TRBJ2-7	-	TRBV20-1	-	CSASGRGTFEQYF	TGCAGTGCTAGCGGCAGGGGGACTTTCGAGCAGTACTTC
TRBJ2-7	-	TRBV28	-	CASSFPNQEGEQYF	TGTGCCAGCAGTTTCCCCAACCAAGAGGGCGAGCAGTACTTC
TRBJ2-1	-	TRBV7-2	-	CASSFDVLSDQFF	TGTGCCAGCAGCTTCGATGTTTTGAGTGATCAGTTCTTC
TRBJ2-1	few	TRBV6-5	-	CASRSTSSYNEQFF	TGTGCCAGCAGGTCCACGAGCTCCTACAATGAGCAGTTCTTC
TRBJ2-3	-	TRBV2	-	CASSEHRLSSTDTQYF	TGTGCCAGCTCAGAACATCGACTGTCGTCCACAGATACGCAGTATTTT
TRBJ2-7	few	TRBV27	TRBD1	CASRRDSRYEQYF	TGTGCCAGCAGGAGGGACAGTAGATACGAGCAGTACTTC